The 18 T cell receptor beta chains given below trace back to one sample, sequenced in a study of vaccination and CD4 T cells after COVID-19. No cognate antigen is known for these TCRs. Time point noted: late sampling 161 to 241 days after vaccination in a few convalescent patients. Treatment reported: roughly nine-day PBMC culture with coronavirus spike peptide pools or control peptides (ViraFEST assay). Sequence data for DNA of cultured CD4+ T cells were generated by the Oncomine TCR Beta short-read assay. TCRdb recomputed calls from the PCR reads with MiXCR, one row per CDR3 protein. The sample includes 20,000 to 25,000 distinct CDR3 sequences, 45% to 55% seen only once; the top ten take 10% to 15%. The starting material was CD4+ T cells from blood, cultured in vitro, obtained about 7 months after SARS-CoV-2 vaccination. The receptor set was obtained from a human donor who had recovered from COVID-19.

In its sample, this clonotype ranks as medium-sized. J is TRBJ2-5 and V is TRBV7-6; the match to TRBD2 covers 10 bases. Germline assignment: CDR1 SGHVS and CDR2 FNYEAQ. The CDR3 is made up of 16 amino acids. The ends lost 1 base at V and 5 bases at J; junction bases unmatched: 7. CDR3: CASSLERTSGGETQYF. The CDR3 region has the DNA TGTGCCAGCAGCTTAGAAAGGACTAGCGGTGGCGAGACCCAGTACTTC.

The V call is TRBV6-2 or TRBV6-3, the J call TRBJ1-6; no firm D call. Looked up from germline, CDR1 is MNHEY and CDR2 is SVGEGT. The CDR3 has 16 amino acids. Trimming took 8 bases from V and 0 from J, leaving 14 bases between them. This chain's CDR3 is CASRELKSSYNSPLHF. The CDR3, as DNA: TGTGCCAGCCGCGAACTTAAAAGCTCCTATAATTCACCCCTCCACTTT.

The sample holds a few counts of this clonotype. The DNA of the CDR3 is TGTGCCAGCACCCAGGGGAGGGCCGGCTACACCTTC. Encoded protein: CASTQGRAGYTF. The rearrangement links TRBV6-1 to TRBJ1-2; D might be TRBD1 (6 bases). The CDR3 length is 12 residues. From germline, CDR1 is MNHNS and CDR2 SASEGT. V lost 7 bases and J 8 bases, leaving 14 bases between the germline ends.

The chain recombines TRBV28 with TRBJ1-1; D uncertain. Between the trimmed V and J ends, which lost 3 bases and 2 bases, there was a span of 7 bases. This CDR3 spans 13 amino acids. Germline V lookup: CDR1 MDHEN, CDR2 SYDVKM. The CDR3 DNA is TGTGCCAGCAGTTTGGGTGCCAACACTGAAGCTTTCTTT. As protein: CASSLGANTEAFF.

In this sample, this clonotype turned up a few times. V usage is TRBV20-1 and J usage is TRBJ2-5; D gene unclear. V was cut by 2 bases and J by 1 base, with 8 bases left in between. This CDR3 is built from 13 residues. CDR1 is DFQATT and CDR2 is SNEGSKA in the germline V gene (reference sequence). In DNA form, the CDR3 reads TGCAGTGCTAGAATAGGGCCCCAAGAGACCCAGTACTTC. It specifies CSARIGPQETQYF.

The chain links TRBV6-4 to TRBJ2-1, with a possible D match to TRBD2 (5 bases). Germline CDR1 reads MRHNA; CDR2 reads SNTAGT. The CDR3 runs to 13 residues. With 5 bases removed from V and 7 bases from J, the gap between germline ends came to 12 bases. The DNA for the CDR3 is TGTGCCAGCAGTTACGGACTGAATAATGAGCAGTTCTTC. Translating gives CASSYGLNNEQFF.

The rearrangement links TRBV20-1 to TRBJ1-5, with TRBD1 matching 7 bases. This CDR3 has 14 residues. Germline V gives CDR1 DFQATT, CDR2 SNEGSKA (reference sequence). J lost 2 bases, V lost 3 bases, and 4 bases had no gene match. CDR3 amino acids: CSASYRGGNQPQHF. CDR3 sequence (DNA): TGCAGTGCTAGTTACAGGGGAGGCAATCAGCCCCAGCATTTT.

V is TRBV27 and J is TRBJ1-1; D perhaps matches TRBD1 (5 bases). The V end was cut by 1 base, the J end by 4 bases, with 13 bases between. Germline lookup yields CDR1 MNHEY and CDR2 SMNVEV (reference sequence). This CDR3 region has 15 residues. The CDR3 DNA reads TGTGCCAGCAGTTTATTCGGGGGGGAGAGCACTGAAGCTTTCTTT. It encodes CASSLFGGESTEAFF.

The rearrangement links TRBV19 to TRBJ2-7, with TRBD2 identical over 8 bases. J lost 0 bases, V lost 6 bases, and 7 bases had no gene match. This CDR3 region has 15 residues. Germline V gene data show CDR1 as LNHDA and CDR2 as SQIVND (reference sequence). The CDR3 is CASRGLAGYSYEQYF. The CDR3, as DNA: TGTGCCAGTAGGGGTCTAGCGGGCTACTCCTACGAGCAGTACTTC.

A single count supports this clonotype. The chain uses TRBV20-1 and TRBJ2-1; TRBD2 matches 7 bases. This CDR3 contains 17 residues. Germline CDR1 DFQATT, CDR2 SNEGSKA (reference sequence). Unmatched junction bases numbered 13, after V lost 0 bases and J lost 5 bases. The CDR3 region is CSARDKGTLAVNNEQFF. CDR3 sequence (DNA): TGCAGTGCTAGAGATAAAGGCACGCTAGCGGTAAACAATGAGCAGTTCTTC.

This chain links TRBV7-2 with TRBJ2-3; no firm D call. This CDR3 has 13 amino acids. V was trimmed by 5 bases and J by 5 bases, leaving 11 bases between them. Per the germline V gene, CDR1 is SGHTA and CDR2 is FQGNSA. In nucleotides, the CDR3 is TGTGCCAGCAGCCGACCCGCGATAGATACGCAGTATTTT. Encoded protein: CASSRPAIDTQYF.

The chain employs TRBV7-9 and TRBJ1-2, with a weak D call TRBD1 (5 bases). The V gene lost 5 bases and the J gene lost 4 bases, with 14 bases spanning the gap. This CDR3 comprises 14 residues. Germline values: CDR1 SEHNR, CDR2 FQNEAQ (reference sequence). The CDR3, as DNA: TGTGCCAGCAGCCCAGGGAACAGCCTCTATGGCTACACCTTC. Protein product: CASSPGNSLYGYTF.

This chain links TRBV7-2 with TRBJ2-3; 8 bases line up with TRBD2. The germline V gene has CDR1 SGHTA and CDR2 FQGNSA. V was clipped by 3 bases and J by 2 bases; unmatched bases: 7. This CDR3 has 16 residues. CDR3: CASSLGGLGITDTQYF. The CDR3 DNA sequence: TGTGCCAGCAGCTTGGGGGGACTAGGGATCACAGATACGCAGTATTTT.

The chain employs TRBV20-1 and TRBJ1-1; possibly TRBD1 for D (6 bases). Germline CDR1 DFQATT, CDR2 SNEGSKA (reference sequence). CDR3 size: 14 residues. Trimming removed 5 bases from V and 3 bases from J, with 16 bases in between. CDR3 residues: CSAPQGSRDTEAFF. Here the CDR3 DNA reads TGCAGTGCTCCACAGGGAAGTCGGGACACTGAAGCTTTCTTT.

This clonotype is medium-sized (0.01 to 0.1%). V gene TRBV5-6 combines with J gene TRBJ2-5, with D perhaps TRBD2 (6 bases). There are 14 residues in the CDR3. Trimming removed 4 bases from V and 3 bases from J, with 13 bases in between. Germline loops: CDR1 SGHDT, CDR2 YYEEEE. Written as DNA, the CDR3 is TGTGCCAGCAGCCCCGGGGACTTGGAAGAGACCCAGTACTTC. Its translation is CASSPGDLEETQYF.

There are a few counts of this clonotype. The chain couples TRBV20-1 to TRBJ2-1, with a possible D match to TRBD1 (5 bases). The CDR3 length is 13 residues. V was pared by 6 bases and J by 4 bases, with 13 bases between. Germline V gene sequence: CDR1 DFQATT, CDR2 SNEGSKA (reference sequence). The DNA for the CDR3 is TGCAGTGCCGGCCCCGACAGTTACAATGAGCAGTTCTTC. Translation: CSAGPDSYNEQFF.

This clonotype was recorded a few times. The chain recombines TRBV7-8 with TRBJ1-1; no clear D. This CDR3 region has 13 residues. Germline CDR1 SGHVS, CDR2 FQNEAQ. V was cut by 1 base and J by 4 bases, with 7 bases left in between. The CDR3 is CASSLVKGTEAFF. For the CDR3, the DNA is TGTGCCAGCAGCTTAGTTAAGGGCACTGAAGCTTTCTTT.

The sample holds a few counts of this clonotype. The V and J genes are TRBV29-1 and TRBJ2-7, with a tentative D call TRBD2 (5 bases). The CDR3 sequence is 14 residues long. Deletions cut 4 bases from V and 8 bases from J, with 21 bases between. Germline values: CDR1 SQVTM, CDR2 ANQGSEA. DNA of the CDR3: TGCAGCGTTGGGGAGAAGACTCCGACCAGCCAGCAGTACTTC. This codes for CSVGEKTPTSQQYF.